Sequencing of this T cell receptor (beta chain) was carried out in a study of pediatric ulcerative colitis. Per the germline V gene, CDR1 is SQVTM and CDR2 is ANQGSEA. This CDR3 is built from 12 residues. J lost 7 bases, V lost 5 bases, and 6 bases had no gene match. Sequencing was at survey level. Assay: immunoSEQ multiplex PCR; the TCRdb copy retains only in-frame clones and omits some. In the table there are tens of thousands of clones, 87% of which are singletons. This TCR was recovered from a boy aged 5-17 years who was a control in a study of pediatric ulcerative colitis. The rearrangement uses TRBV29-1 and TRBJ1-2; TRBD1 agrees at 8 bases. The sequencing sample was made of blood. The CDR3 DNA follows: TGCAGCGTTCTGTCCGGGACAGGTGGCTACACCTTC. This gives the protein CSVLSGTGGYTF.